The 13 T cell receptor beta chains below come from one sample, sequenced in a study of low-dose radiotherapy and immunotherapy resistance in tumors (dated by TCRdb to between 2022 and 2023). To make first-strand cDNA, Superscript III was used along with a set of TRAV- and TRBV-specific primers so that both the TCRalpha and TCRbeta chains were covered. TCRs were amplified with Phusion for 20 PCR cycles, with a constant-region primer paired with the adapter attached to the V primers. The public reads were run again by TCRdb, first through fastp at Q25 and then through MiXCR, and only productive beta chains were kept. Duplicate CDR3 protein sequences are folded into a single record with the most common DNA and genes. The sample profile shows 17,000 or so distinct CDR3 sequences; about 70% of them were found once. Under 6.5% of the sample rests with the top ten. These receptor sequences come from a human donor with advanced metastatic prostate, ovarian, gallbladder or colorectal cancer (not recorded which). This table probably holds off-target reads from a library built for another chain.

The genes are TRBV29-1 and TRBJ1-1; 7 nucleotides align to TRBD1. CDR1 and CDR2 (germline): SQVTM, ANQGSEA. This CDR3 has 13 residues. J lost 0 bases, V lost 7 bases, and 5 bases had no gene match. The CDR3 sequence is CSAYRGMNTEAFF. In DNA, the CDR3 is TGCAGCGCCTACAGGGGCATGAACACTGAAGCTTTCTTT. Combining the CDR3 with reference TRBV29-1 and TRBJ1-1 gives the whole variable domain SAVISQKPSRDICQRGTSLTIQCQVDSQVTMMFWYRQQPGQSLTLIATANQGSEATYESGFVIDKFPISRPNLTFSTLTVSNMSPEDSSIYLCSAYRGMNTEAFFGQGTRLTVV.

This clonotype was seen more than once but under ten times. The chain carries TRBV5-1 and TRBJ2-7, with TRBD2 as a possible D gene (5 bases). Germline V CDR1 and CDR2: SGHRS, YFSETQ. Trimming cost V 4 bases and J 2 bases, with 10 bases left between them. CDR3 length equals 13 residues. The CDR3 DNA reads as TGCGCCAGCAGCACCCGGGATGCCTACGAGCAGTACTTC. It is translated as CASSTRDAYEQYF.

V gene TRBV10-1 combines with J gene TRBJ2-3, with D hard to call. V was cut by 6 bases and J by 4 bases, with 8 bases left in between. The V gene's germline CDR1 is WNHNN and CDR2 SYGVQD (reference sequence). The CDR3 contains 12 residues. In nucleotides, the CDR3 is TGCGCCAGCAGCGAAGATCCAGATACGCAGTATTTT. Amino acids: CASSEDPDTQYF.

The chain employs TRBV7-2 and TRBJ1-1; 7 bases map to TRBD1. Germline-derived CDR1 and CDR2 are SGHTA and FQGNSA. After removal of 0 bases from V and 2 bases from J, the junction contained 9 bases not matched to a gene. The CDR3 covers 17 residues. The DNA of the CDR3 is TGTGCCAGCAGCTTAGCCCTGTTTGACAGGGTTAACACTGAAGCTTTCTTT. Its protein is CASSLALFDRVNTEAFF.

This clonotype has more than one count but fewer than ten. The chain uses TRBV5-1 and TRBJ2-1, with 9 bases aligning to TRBD2. The CDR3 is 15 residues long. The germline CDR1 and CDR2 sequences are SGHRS and YFSETQ. V gave up 0 bases and J gave up 7 bases; unmatched junction bases: 5. The CDR3 sequence: CASSLDPAGGNEQFF. CDR3 DNA: TGCGCCAGCAGCTTGGACCCAGCGGGGGGAAATGAGCAGTTCTTC.

The genes are TRBV4-1 and TRBJ2-7; TRBD2 matches at 13 bases. CDR3 length equals 17 residues. J lost 6 bases, V lost 5 bases, and 13 bases had no gene match. Germline CDR1 reads MGHRA; CDR2 reads YSYEKL. CDR3 nucleotide sequence: TGCGCCAGCAGCAAAACTAGCGGGAGGGCTTCGCCGCCCGAGCAGTACTTC. Translated: CASSKTSGRASPPEQYF.

The chain recombines TRBV18 with TRBJ2-5; TRBD2 matches at 10 bases. Germline trimming cut 3 bases from V and 4 bases from J; bases unmatched to any gene: 5. Germline CDR1 is KGHSH and CDR2 is LQKENI. There are 15 residues in the CDR3. This CDR3 reads CASSPSAGGLETQYF. As DNA, the CDR3 is TGTGCCAGCTCACCCTCAGCGGGGGGGCTAGAGACCCAGTACTTC. Based on the CDR3 plus reference TRBV18 and TRBJ2-5, the full variable domain is NAGVMQNPRHLVRRRGQEARLRCSPMKGHSHVYWYRQLPEEGLKFMVYLQKENIIDESGMPKERFSAEFPKEGPSILRIQQVVRGDSAAYFCASSPSAGGLETQYFGPGTRLLVL.

The rearrangement joins TRBV28 to TRBJ1-2, with D maybe TRBD1 (5 bases). In germline, CDR1 is MDHEN, CDR2 SYDVKM. The CDR3 has 10 residues. CDR3 bases: TGTGGCAGGGATTCTCAAGGCTACACCTTC. Encoded protein: CGRDSQGYTF.

This rearrangement joins TRBV12-3 or TRBV12-4 to TRBJ1-1; D uncertain. Trimming took 3 bases from V and 1 from J, leaving 6 bases between them. This CDR3 is 13 amino acids long. For the CDR3, the DNA is TGTGCCAGCAGTTTGTGGGGGAACACTGAAGCTTTCTTT. Protein: CASSLWGNTEAFF.

This chain connects TRBV5-1 to TRBJ2-3; D possibly corresponds to TRBD1 (7 bases). V dropped 2 bases and J dropped 11 bases, with 21 bases sitting between them. This CDR3 spans 15 amino acids. Germline assignment: CDR1 SGHRS and CDR2 YFSETQ. This CDR3 reads CASSFTQGHRLGQYF. The CDR3 DNA is TGCGCCAGCAGCTTTACACAGGGGCACCGACTAGGGCAGTATTTT.

This rearrangement joins TRBV5-1 to TRBJ2-2, with D possibly being TRBD1 (6 bases). V was trimmed by 0 bases and J by 5 bases, leaving 8 bases between them. Germline V gives CDR1 SGHRS, CDR2 YFSETQ. There are 14 residues in the CDR3. The CDR3 DNA reads TGCGCCAGCAGCTTGGACAGGGAAACCGGGGAGCTGTTTTTT. Its translation: CASSLDRETGELFF. Complete variable domain (other parts from reference TRBV5-1 and TRBJ2-2): KAGVTQTPRYLIKTRGQQVTLSCSPISGHRSVSWYQQTPGQGLQFLFEYFSETQRNKGNFPGRFSGRQFSNSRSEMNVSTLELGDSALYLCASSLDRETGELFFGEGSRLTVL.

CDR3 residues: CASTREKDSGNTIYF. The CDR3 DNA follows: TGTGCCAGCACCAGGGAGAAGGACTCTGGAAACACCATATATTTT. The rearrangement joins TRBV21-1 to TRBJ1-3; the table's D call TRBD1 went unverified against the DNA. TRBV21-1 is a listed pseudogene. CDR3 size: 15 residues.

The V gene is TRBV29-1, the J gene TRBJ2-1; TRBD1 matches at 11 bases. With 3 bases clipped from V and 2 bases from J, the junction kept 6 bases outside the gene matches. Germline V lookup: CDR1 SQVTM, CDR2 ANQGSEA. The CDR3 sequence is 16 residues long. The CDR3 DNA follows: TGCAGCGTTGAGGGACAGGGGGTTGGGACCTACAATGAGCAGTTCTTC. Translated: CSVEGQGVGTYNEQFF.